This T cell receptor beta chain came from a study of shared clonotypes between healthy human individuals. Study-wide results and caveats: The researchers took only blood, and tissue repertoires probably look different.

The naive CD8 fraction comprised CD45RO-negative cells positively selected for CCR7 and excluded terminally differentiated effector memory CD45RA+ cells. All donors were healthy HIV-negative adults lacking recent acute infections or vaccinations. The authors split each subset's genomic DNA evenly across several immunoSEQ plates. Assay used: immunoSEQ multiplex PCR; TCRdb lists only in-frame clones, some missing. This sample carries 800,000 or so clones, 96% of them seen once, and the ten largest clones take over 0.2%. Notes on this clone: The antigen remains unidentified.

The specimen was naive CD8+ T cells sorted from blood. This sequence was found in a young man in good health.

CDR3 protein: CASSYFDGGEAFF. The CDR3 coding sequence is TGTGCCAGCAGTTACTTCGACGGCGGTGAAGCTTTCTTT. The chain carries TRBV6-5 and TRBJ1-1; D unresolved. CDR3 size: 13 residues. Germline CDR1 and CDR2: MNHEY and SVGAGI. Between the trimmed V and J ends, which lost 1 base and 7 bases, there was a span of 10 bases.